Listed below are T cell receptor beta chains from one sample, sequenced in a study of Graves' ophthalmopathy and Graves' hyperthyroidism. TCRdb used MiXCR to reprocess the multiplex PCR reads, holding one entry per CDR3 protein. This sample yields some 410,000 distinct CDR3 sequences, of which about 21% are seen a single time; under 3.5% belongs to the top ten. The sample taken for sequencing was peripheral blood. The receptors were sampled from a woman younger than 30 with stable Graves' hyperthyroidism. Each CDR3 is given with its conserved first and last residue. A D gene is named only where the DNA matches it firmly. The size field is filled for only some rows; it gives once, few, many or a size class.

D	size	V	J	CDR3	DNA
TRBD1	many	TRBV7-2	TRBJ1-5	CASSFRDRGPDQPQHF	TGTGCCAGCAGCTTCCGGGACAGGGGGCCTGATCAGCCCCAGCATTTT
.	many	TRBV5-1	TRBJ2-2	CASSLDGGGAGELFF	TGCGCCAGCAGCTTGGATGGGGGAGGTGCCGGGGAGCTGTTTTTT
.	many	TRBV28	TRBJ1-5	CASSLQDQPQHF	TGTGCCAGCAGCCTCCAAGATCAGCCCCAGCATTTT
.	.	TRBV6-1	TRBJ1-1	CASITGRMNTEAFF	TGTGCCAGCATCACCGGCAGGATGAACACTGAAGCTTTCTTT
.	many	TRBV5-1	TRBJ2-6	CASSMRDRPISGANVLTF	TGCGCCAGCAGCATGCGTGACAGGCCAATCTCTGGGGCCAACGTCCTGACTTTC
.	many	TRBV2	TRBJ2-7	CASSLAPEQYF	TGTGCCAGCAGTCTAGCCCCCGAGCAGTACTTC
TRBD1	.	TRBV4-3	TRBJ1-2	CASSQDVRGRYGYTF	TGCGCCAGCAGCCAAGATGTCAGGGGGAGGTATGGCTACACCTTC
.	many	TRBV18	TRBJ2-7	CASSPSAYEQYF	TGTGCCAGCTCACCATCGGCCTACGAGCAGTACTTC
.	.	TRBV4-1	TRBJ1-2	CASSQERRSVQASYGYTF	TGCGCCAGCAGCCAAGAAAGGAGATCAGTACAGGCCTCCTATGGCTACACCTTC
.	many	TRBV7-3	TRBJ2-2	CASSLSRNTGELFF	TGTGCCAGCAGCTTATCTCGGAACACCGGGGAGCTGTTTTTT
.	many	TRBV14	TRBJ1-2	CASSQGGGWTNYGYTF	TGTGCCAGCAGCCAAGGGGGCGGGTGGACTAACTATGGCTACACCTTC
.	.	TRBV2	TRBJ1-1	CASKGFVNTEAFF	TGTGCCAGCAAAGGGTTCGTGAACACTGAAGCTTTCTTT
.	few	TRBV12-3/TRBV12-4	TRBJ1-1	CASSLQQNLNTEAFF	TGTGCCAGCAGCCTGCAACAGAACCTGAACACTGAAGCTTTCTTT
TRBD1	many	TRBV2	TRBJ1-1	CASSGRGGPNTEAFF	TGTGCCAGCAGTGGTAGAGGGGGCCCGAACACTGAAGCTTTCTTT